This section outlines one TCR beta chain sequence together with its context. This CDR3 contains 11 residues. From germline, CDR1 is SNHLY and CDR2 FYNNEI. Trimming left V 10 bases short and J 6 bases short, with 13 bases between. The data were obtained in a study of control samples from healthy donors and cancer patients. This table comes from immunoSEQ multiplex PCR, and its TCRdb copy is limited to in-frame clones, with some not included. Of 150,000 or so clones detected, under 95% appear once; the ten largest clones hold 4.5% to 6%. Sequencing was performed on blood. This sequence was found in a young man in good health. V is TRBV2 and J is TRBJ2-7; maybe TRBD1 (7 bases). DNA for the CDR3: TGTGCCAACTCTCAGGGGGGCGAGCAGTACTTC. Protein: CANSQGGEQYF.